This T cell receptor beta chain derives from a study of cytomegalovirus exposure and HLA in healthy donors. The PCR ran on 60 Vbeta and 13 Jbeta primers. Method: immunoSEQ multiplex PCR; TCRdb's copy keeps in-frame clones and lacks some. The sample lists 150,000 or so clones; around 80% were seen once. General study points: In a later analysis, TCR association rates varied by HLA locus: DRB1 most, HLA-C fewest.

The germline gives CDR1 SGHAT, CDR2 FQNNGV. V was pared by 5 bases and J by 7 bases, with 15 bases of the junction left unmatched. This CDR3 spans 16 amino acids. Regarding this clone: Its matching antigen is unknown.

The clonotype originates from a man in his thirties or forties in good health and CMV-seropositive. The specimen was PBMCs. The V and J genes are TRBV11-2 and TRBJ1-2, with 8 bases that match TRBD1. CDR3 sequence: CASSPPGQDFVCGYTF. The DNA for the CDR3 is TGTGCCAGCAGCCCACCGGGACAGGACTTTGTCTGTGGCTACACCTTC. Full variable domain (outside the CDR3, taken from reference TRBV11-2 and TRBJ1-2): EAGVAQSPRYKIIEKRQSVAFWCNPISGHATLYWYQQILGQGPKLLIQFQNNGVVDDSQLPKDRFSAERLKGVDSTLKIQPAKLEDSAVYLCASSPPGQDFVCGYTFGSGTRLTVV.